This paragraph covers one T cell receptor beta chain sequence. CDR3 length: 19 residues. The source of the sample is a study of OX40 agonist ivuxolimab in advanced cancers. This table comes from immunoSEQ multiplex PCR, and its TCRdb copy is limited to in-frame clones, with some not included. The repertoire holds roughly 66,000 clones, with around 83% as singletons. The source material was CD4+ or CD8+ T cells sorted from blood, sampled in a trial of the OX40 agonist ivuxolimab. The chain couples TRBV21-1 to TRBJ2-3; the table gives TRBD2 as D, unverified against the DNA. TRBV21-1 is flagged as a pseudogene. This TCR was sampled from an adult with an advanced solid tumor such as melanoma, head and neck, liver or kidney cancer. The CDR3: CASSIGAGTSGRIADTQYF. For the CDR3, the DNA is TGTGCCAGCAGCATAGGAGCCGGGACTAGCGGGAGAATCGCAGATACGCAGTATTTT.